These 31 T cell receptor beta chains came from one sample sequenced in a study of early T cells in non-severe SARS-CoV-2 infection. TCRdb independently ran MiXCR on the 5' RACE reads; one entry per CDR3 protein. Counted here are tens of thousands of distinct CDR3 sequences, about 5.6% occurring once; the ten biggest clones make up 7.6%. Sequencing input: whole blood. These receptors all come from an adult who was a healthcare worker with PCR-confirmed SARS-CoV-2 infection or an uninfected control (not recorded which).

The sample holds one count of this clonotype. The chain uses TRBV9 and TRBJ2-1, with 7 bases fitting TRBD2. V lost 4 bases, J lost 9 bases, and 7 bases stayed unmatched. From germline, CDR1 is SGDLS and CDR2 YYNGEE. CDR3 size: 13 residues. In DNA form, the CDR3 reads TGTGCCAGCAGCCTTCACCCTAGCGGTGAGCAGTTCTTC. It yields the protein CASSLHPSGEQFF.

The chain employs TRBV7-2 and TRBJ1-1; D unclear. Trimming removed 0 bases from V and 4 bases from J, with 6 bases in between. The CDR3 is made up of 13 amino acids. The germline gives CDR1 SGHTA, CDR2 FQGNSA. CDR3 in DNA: TGTGCCAGCAGCTTAGCTGGTGCCACTGAAGCTTTCTTT. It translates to CASSLAGATEAFF.

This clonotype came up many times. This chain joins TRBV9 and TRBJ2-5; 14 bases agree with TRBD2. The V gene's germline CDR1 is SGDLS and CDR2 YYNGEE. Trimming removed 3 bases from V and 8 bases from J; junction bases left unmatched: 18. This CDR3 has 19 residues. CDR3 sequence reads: CASSALATSGGVGGGTQYF. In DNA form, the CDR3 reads TGTGCCAGCAGCGCTCTAGCGACTAGCGGGGGGGTCGGTGGAGGAACCCAGTACTTC.

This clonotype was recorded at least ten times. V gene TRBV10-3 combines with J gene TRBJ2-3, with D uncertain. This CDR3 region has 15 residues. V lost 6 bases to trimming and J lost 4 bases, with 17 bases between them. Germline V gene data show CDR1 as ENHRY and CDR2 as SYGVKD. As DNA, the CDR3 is TGTGCCATCAGAGGCATAGAGAGTTTCGCAGATACGCAGTATTTT. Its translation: CAIRGIESFADTQYF.

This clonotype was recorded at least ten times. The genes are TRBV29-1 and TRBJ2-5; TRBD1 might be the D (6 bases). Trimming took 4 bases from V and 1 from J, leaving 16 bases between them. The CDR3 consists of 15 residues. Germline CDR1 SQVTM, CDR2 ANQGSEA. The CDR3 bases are TGCAGCGTTGCAGGGGCACAGGGCCCCCAAGAGACCCAGTACTTC. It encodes CSVAGAQGPQETQYF.

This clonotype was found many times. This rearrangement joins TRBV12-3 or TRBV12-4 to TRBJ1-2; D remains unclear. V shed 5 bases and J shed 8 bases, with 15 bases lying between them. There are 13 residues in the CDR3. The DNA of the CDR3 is TGTGCCAGCAGTCCCCTGGGGAATAGGGGCTACACCTTC. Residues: CASSPLGNRGYTF.

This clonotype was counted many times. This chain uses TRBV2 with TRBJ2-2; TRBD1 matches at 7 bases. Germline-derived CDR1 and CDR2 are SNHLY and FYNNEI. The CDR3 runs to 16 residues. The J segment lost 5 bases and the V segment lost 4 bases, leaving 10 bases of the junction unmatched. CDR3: CASSAYQRGQTGELFF. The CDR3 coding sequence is TGTGCCAGCAGTGCGTACCAAAGGGGGCAGACCGGGGAGCTGTTTTTT.

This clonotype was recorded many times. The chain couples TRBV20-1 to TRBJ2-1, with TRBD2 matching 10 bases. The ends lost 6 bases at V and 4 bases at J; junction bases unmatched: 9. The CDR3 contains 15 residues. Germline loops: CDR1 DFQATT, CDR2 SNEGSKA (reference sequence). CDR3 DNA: TGCAGTGCCAGGGTAGCAGCGGGGGGGTACAATGAGCAGTTCTTC. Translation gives CSARVAAGGYNEQFF.

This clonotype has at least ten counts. In DNA form, the CDR3 reads TGTGCCAGCAGTGAAGCGGTCACTAGCGCGCAGTATTTT. It encodes CASSEAVTSAQYF. The chain uses TRBV2 and TRBJ2-3, with 7 bases matching TRBD2. Germline V lookup: CDR1 SNHLY, CDR2 FYNNEI. The CDR3 sequence is 13 residues long. Trimming cost V 0 bases and J 10 bases; bases outside gene matches: 4.

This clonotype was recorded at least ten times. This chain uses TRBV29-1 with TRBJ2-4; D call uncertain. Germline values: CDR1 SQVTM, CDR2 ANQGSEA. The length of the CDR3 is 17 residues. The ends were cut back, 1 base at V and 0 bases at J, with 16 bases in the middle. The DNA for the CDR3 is TGCAGCGTTGAAGCCGATATAGGCATTCTAGCCAAAAACATTCAGTACTTC. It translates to CSVEADIGILAKNIQYF.

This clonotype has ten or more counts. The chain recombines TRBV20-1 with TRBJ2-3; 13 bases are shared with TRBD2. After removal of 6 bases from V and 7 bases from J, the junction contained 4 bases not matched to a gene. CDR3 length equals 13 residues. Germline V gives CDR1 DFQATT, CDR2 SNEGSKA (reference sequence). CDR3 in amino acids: CSATGLAGYTQYF. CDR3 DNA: TGCAGTGCGACGGGACTAGCGGGGTATACGCAGTATTTT.

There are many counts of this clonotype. The CDR3 spells CSVIGQGKNIQYF. CDR3 bases: TGCAGCGTTATCGGACAGGGGAAAAACATTCAGTACTTC. The chain uses TRBV29-1 and TRBJ2-4; 9 bases match TRBD1. Germline V lookup: CDR1 SQVTM, CDR2 ANQGSEA. The CDR3 has 13 amino acids. Trimming removed 5 bases from V and 4 bases from J; junction bases left unmatched: 3.

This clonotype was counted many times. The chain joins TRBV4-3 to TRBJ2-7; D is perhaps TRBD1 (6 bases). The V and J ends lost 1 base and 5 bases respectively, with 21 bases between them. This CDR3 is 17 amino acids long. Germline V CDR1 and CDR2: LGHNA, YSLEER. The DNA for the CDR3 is TGCGCCAGCAGCCAAGGGGGGCCCGATATGGTCCGGGACGAGCAGTACTTC. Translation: CASSQGGPDMVRDEQYF.

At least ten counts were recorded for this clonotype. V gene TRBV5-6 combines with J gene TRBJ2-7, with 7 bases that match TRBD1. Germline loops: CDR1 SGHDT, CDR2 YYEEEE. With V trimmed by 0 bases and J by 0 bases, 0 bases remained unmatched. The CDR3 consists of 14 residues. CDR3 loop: CASSLGDSSYEQYF. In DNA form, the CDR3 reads TGTGCCAGCAGCTTGGGGGACAGCTCCTACGAGCAGTACTTC.

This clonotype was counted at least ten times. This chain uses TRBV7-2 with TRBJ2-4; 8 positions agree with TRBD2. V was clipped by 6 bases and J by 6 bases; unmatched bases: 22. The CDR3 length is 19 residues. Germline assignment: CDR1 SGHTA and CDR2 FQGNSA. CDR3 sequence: CASSSGAVERGYFGNIQYF. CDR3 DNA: TGTGCCAGCAGTTCCGGGGCGGTCGAGCGGGGGTATTTTGGAAACATTCAGTACTTC. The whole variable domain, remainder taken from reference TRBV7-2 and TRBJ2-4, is GAGVSQSPSNKVTEKGKDVELRCDPISGHTALYWYRQSLGQGLEFLIYFQGNSAPDKSGLPSDRFSAERTGGSVSTLTIQRTQQEDSAVYLCASSSGAVERGYFGNIQYFGAGTRLSVL.

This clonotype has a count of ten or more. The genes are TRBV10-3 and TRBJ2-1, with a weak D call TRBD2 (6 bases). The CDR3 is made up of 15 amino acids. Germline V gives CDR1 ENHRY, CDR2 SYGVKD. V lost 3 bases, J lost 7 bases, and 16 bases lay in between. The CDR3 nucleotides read TGTGCCATCAGTGAAGGTGGAGGGAATTATAATGAGCAGTTCTTC. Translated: CAISEGGGNYNEQFF.

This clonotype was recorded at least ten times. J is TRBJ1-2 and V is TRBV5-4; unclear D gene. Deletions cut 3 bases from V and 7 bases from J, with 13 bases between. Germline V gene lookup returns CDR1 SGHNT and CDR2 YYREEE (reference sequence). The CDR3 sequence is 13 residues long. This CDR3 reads CASSWRIESGYTF. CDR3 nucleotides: TGTGCCAGCAGCTGGAGAATAGAGAGTGGCTACACCTTC.

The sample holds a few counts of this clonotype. The CDR3 bases are TGTGCCAGCAGCCCCTCAGACGGACGGGACATCTACGAGCAGTACTTC. It codes for CASSPSDGRDIYEQYF. The chain employs TRBV14 and TRBJ2-7; D might be TRBD1 (6 bases). The CDR3 runs to 16 residues. The germline gives CDR1 SGHDN, CDR2 FVKESK. V lost 4 bases to trimming and J lost 3 bases, with 19 bases between them.

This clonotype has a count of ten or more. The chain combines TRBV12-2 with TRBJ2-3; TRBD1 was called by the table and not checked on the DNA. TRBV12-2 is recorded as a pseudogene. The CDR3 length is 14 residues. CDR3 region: CASRPAGATDTQYF. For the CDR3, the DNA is TGTGCAAGTCGGCCGGCGGGGGCTACAGATACGCAGTATTTT.

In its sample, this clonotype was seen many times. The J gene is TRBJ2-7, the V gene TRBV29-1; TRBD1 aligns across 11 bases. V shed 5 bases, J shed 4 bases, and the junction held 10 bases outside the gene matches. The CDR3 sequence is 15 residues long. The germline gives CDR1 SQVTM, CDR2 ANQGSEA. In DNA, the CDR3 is TGCAGCGTTCCCGGACAGGGGGCTAACCTGTACGAGCAGTACTTC. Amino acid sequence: CSVPGQGANLYEQYF.

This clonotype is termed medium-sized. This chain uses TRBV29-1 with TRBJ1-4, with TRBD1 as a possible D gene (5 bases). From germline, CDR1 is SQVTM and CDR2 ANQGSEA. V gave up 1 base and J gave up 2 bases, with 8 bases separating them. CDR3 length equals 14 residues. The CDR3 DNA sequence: TGCAGCGTTGAAGGGTCAGGGACTAATGAAAAACTGTTTTTT. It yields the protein CSVEGSGTNEKLFF.

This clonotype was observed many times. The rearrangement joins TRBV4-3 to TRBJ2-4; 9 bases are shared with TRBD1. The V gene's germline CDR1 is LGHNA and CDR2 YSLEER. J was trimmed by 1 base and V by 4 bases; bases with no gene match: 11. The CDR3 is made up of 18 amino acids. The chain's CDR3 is CASSPGTGFTSAKNIQYF. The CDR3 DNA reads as TGCGCCAGCAGCCCTGGGACAGGGTTTACTTCGGCCAAAAACATTCAGTACTTC.

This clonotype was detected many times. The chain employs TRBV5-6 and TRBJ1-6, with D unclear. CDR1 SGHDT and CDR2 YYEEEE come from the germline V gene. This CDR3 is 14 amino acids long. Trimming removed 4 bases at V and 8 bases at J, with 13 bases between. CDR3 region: CASSPGPRDSPLHF. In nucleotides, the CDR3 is TGTGCCAGCAGCCCCGGACCGAGAGATTCACCCCTCCACTTT.

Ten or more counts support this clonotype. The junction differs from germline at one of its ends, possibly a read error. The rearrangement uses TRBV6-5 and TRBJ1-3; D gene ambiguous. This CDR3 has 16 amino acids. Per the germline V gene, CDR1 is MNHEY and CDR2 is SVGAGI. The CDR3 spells CASSYAGKVSENTIYF. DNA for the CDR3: TGTGCCAGCAGTTACGCGGGGAAAGTATCTGAAAACACCATATATTTT.

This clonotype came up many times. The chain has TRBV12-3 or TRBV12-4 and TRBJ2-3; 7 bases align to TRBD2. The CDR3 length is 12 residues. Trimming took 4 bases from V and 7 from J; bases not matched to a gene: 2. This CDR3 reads CASSWGGNTQYF. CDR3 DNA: TGTGCCAGCAGTTGGGGGGGAAATACGCAGTATTTT.

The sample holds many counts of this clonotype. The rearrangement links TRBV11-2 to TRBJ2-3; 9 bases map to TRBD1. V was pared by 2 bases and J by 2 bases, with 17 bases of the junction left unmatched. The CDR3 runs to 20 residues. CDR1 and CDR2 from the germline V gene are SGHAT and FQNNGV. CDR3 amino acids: CASSLTPGQGYPLATDTQYF. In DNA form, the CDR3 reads TGTGCCAGCAGCTTAACGCCGGGACAGGGTTACCCCCTAGCCACAGATACGCAGTATTTT.

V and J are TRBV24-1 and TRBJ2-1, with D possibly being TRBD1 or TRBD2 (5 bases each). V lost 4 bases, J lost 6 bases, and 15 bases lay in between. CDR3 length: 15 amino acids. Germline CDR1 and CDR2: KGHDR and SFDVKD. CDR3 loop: CATSDSGRKFNEQFF. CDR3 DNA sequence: TGTGCCACCAGTGACTCGGGACGGAAGTTCAATGAGCAGTTCTTC.

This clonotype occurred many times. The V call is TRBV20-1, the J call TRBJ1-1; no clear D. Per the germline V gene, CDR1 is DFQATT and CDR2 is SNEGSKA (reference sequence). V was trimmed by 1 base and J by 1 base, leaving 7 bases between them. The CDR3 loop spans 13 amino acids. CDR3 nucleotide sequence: TGCAGTGCTAGAGTCCGATCGAACACTGAAGCTTTCTTT. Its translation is CSARVRSNTEAFF.

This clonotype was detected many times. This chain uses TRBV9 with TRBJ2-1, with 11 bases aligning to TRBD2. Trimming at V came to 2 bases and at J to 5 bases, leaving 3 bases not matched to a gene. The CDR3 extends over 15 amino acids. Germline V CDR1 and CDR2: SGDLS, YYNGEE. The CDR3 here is CASSVSGGGNNEQFF. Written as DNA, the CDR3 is TGTGCCAGCAGCGTTAGCGGGGGGGGAAACAATGAGCAGTTCTTC.

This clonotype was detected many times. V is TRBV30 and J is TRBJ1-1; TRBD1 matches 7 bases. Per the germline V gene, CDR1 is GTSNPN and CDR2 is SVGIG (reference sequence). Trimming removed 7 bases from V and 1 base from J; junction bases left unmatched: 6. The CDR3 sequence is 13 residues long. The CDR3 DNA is TGTGCCTCCCGGGGACAGCCGAACACTGAAGCTTTCTTT. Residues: CASRGQPNTEAFF.

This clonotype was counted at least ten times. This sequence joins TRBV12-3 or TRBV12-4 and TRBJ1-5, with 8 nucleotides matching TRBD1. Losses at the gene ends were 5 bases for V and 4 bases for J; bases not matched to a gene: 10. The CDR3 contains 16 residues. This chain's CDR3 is CASSPRTGSRNQPQHF. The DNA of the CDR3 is TGTGCCAGCAGTCCAAGGACAGGGAGTCGGAATCAGCCCCAGCATTTT.